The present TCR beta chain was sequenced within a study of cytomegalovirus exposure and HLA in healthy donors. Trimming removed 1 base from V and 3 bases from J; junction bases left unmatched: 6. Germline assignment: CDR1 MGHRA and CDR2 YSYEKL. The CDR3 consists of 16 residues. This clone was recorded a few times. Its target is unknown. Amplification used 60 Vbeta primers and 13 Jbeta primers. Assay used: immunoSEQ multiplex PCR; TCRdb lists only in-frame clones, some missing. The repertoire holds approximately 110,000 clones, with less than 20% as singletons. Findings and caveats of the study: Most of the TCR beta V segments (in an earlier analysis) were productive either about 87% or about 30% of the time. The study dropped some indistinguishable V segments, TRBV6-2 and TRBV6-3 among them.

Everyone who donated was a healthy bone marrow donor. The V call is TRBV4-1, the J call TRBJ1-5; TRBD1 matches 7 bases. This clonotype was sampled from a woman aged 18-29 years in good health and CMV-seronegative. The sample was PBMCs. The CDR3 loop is CASSQVVTGPNQPQHF. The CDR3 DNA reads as TGCGCCAGCAGCCAAGTCGTGACAGGGCCCAATCAGCCCCAGCATTTT.